The rows below give T cell receptor beta chains drawn from one sample of a study of blood T cell repertoires in COVID-19. Libraries were prepared by immunoSEQ multiplex PCR; TCRdb keeps only in-frame clonotypes and omits some of them. This table holds 130,000 to 150,000 clones, 75% to 85% found once. The specimen was peripheral blood. The receptors here all came from a man between 60 and 75 years old with active or convalescent COVID-19. The CDR3 runs from the conserved cysteine through the conserved F or W.

v_call: TRBV19; j_call: TRBJ1-5; cdr3_aa: CASSNRQGRNQPQHF
v_call: TRBV15; j_call: TRBJ2-3; cdr3_aa: CATSRNRGTGGQHTQYF
v_call: TRBV2; j_call: TRBJ1-1; cdr3_aa: CASSEVRGIPEAFF
v_call: TRBV18; j_call: TRBJ2-1; cdr3_aa: CASSPRVGLAGGNEQFF
v_call: TRBV6-2/TRBV6-3; j_call: TRBJ2-3; cdr3_aa: CASSYSGTSSSTTQYF
v_call: TRBV28; j_call: TRBJ1-2; cdr3_aa: CASSLPPGQGNYGYTF
v_call: TRBV6-2/TRBV6-3; j_call: TRBJ2-6; cdr3_aa: CASSYRRAASGANVLTF
v_call: TRBV5-1; j_call: TRBJ2-1; cdr3_aa: CASSLLLAGGRNEQFF
v_call: TRBV19; j_call: TRBJ2-5; cdr3_aa: CASSSRGQFQETQYF
v_call: TRBV28; j_call: TRBJ1-2; cdr3_aa: CASITDRDLYGYTF
v_call: TRBV9; j_call: TRBJ1-4; cdr3_aa: CASSDSSRGGFGKTVFF
v_call: TRBV12-3/TRBV12-4; j_call: TRBJ2-3; cdr3_aa: CASSPTEGTQYF
v_call: TRBV4-2; j_call: TRBJ2-1; cdr3_aa: CASSLLDPAFNEQFF
v_call: TRBV5-1; j_call: TRBJ1-6; cdr3_aa: CASSPQGSHNSPLHF
v_call: TRBV28; j_call: TRBJ1-5; cdr3_aa: CASSPMGDSNQPQHF
v_call: TRBV10-3; j_call: TRBJ2-1; cdr3_aa: CAIRGVGEDEQFF
v_call: TRBV2; j_call: TRBJ1-2; cdr3_aa: CASSEARQGGGYTF
v_call: TRBV2; j_call: TRBJ2-5; cdr3_aa: CASSERGLAGVQETQYF
v_call: TRBV29-1; j_call: TRBJ2-3; cdr3_aa: CSVGLAGFTDTQYF
v_call: TRBV29-1; j_call: TRBJ1-4; cdr3_aa: CSVRDRVAEKLFF
v_call: TRBV10-3; j_call: TRBJ2-5; cdr3_aa: CAIGTSGAGETQYF
v_call: TRBV10-2; j_call: TRBJ1-1; cdr3_aa: CASSEWGHPNTEAFF
v_call: TRBV3-1/TRBV3-2; j_call: TRBJ1-1; cdr3_aa: CASSQSIGRAQAFF
v_call: TRBV12-3/TRBV12-4; j_call: TRBJ2-7; cdr3_aa: CASSSQQGYEQYF
v_call: TRBV3-1/TRBV3-2; j_call: TRBJ1-2; cdr3_aa: CASSQGTAPIYGYTF
v_call: TRBV28; j_call: TRBJ2-3; cdr3_aa: CASGLRLSTDTQYF
v_call: TRBV7-8; j_call: TRBJ2-2; cdr3_aa: CASSLTNTGELFF
v_call: TRBV19; j_call: TRBJ1-6; cdr3_aa: CASSPRGRQGAYNSPLHF
v_call: TRBV30; j_call: TRBJ1-5; cdr3_aa: CAWSVEVNQPQHF
v_call: TRBV18; j_call: TRBJ2-7; cdr3_aa: CASSPLSGEQYF
v_call: TRBV5-6; j_call: TRBJ1-1; cdr3_aa: CASSFIGQGEAFF
v_call: TRBV5-1; j_call: TRBJ2-5; cdr3_aa: CASSLAGGEETQYF
v_call: TRBV19; j_call: TRBJ2-3; cdr3_aa: CASSRLAGRVDTQYF
v_call: TRBV28; j_call: TRBJ1-2; cdr3_aa: CASSLGGQSYGYTF
v_call: TRBV4-2; j_call: TRBJ1-1; cdr3_aa: CASSQTNRENTEAFF
v_call: TRBV2; j_call: TRBJ2-7; cdr3_aa: CASRIGQGTSYEQYF
v_call: TRBV2; j_call: TRBJ2-3; cdr3_aa: CASSEVTGGDTQYF
v_call: TRBV5-6; j_call: TRBJ2-1; cdr3_aa: CASIPGLAGHNEQFF
v_call: TRBV5-1; j_call: TRBJ1-1; cdr3_aa: CASSLYRANTEAFF
v_call: TRBV19; j_call: TRBJ2-5; cdr3_aa: CASSPGASGSETQYF
v_call: TRBV7-9; j_call: TRBJ2-2; cdr3_aa: CASSFPGHTNTGELFF